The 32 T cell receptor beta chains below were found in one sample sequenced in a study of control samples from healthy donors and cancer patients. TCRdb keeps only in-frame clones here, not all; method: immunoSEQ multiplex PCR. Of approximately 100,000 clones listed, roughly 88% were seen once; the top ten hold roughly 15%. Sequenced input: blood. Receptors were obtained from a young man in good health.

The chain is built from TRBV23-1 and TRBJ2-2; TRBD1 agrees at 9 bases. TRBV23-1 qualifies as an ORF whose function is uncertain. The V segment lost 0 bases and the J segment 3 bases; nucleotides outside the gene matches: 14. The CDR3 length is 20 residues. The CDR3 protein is CASSQSIPFFRDRDTGELFF. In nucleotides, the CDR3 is TGCGCCAGCAGTCAATCAATCCCTTTCTTCCGGGACAGGGACACCGGGGAGCTGTTTTTT.

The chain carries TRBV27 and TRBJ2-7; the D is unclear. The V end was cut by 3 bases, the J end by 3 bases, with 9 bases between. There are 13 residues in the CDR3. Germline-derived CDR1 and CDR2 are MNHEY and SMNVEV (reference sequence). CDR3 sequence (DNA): TGTGCCAGCAGTTTCGGCGGCCTCTACGAGCAGTACTTC. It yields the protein CASSFGGLYEQYF.

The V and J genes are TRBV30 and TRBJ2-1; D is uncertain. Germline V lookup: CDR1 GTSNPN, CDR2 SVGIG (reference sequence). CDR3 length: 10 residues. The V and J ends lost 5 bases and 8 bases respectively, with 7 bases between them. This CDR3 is CAWGRYEQFF. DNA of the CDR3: TGTGCCTGGGGCCGCTATGAGCAGTTCTTC.

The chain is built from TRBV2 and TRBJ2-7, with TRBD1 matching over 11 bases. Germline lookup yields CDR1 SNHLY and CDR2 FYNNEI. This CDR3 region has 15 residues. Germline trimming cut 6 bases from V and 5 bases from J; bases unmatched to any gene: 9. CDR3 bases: TGTGCCAGCAGAACACAGGGACAGGGGGTCCACGAGCAGTACTTC. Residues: CASRTQGQGVHEQYF.

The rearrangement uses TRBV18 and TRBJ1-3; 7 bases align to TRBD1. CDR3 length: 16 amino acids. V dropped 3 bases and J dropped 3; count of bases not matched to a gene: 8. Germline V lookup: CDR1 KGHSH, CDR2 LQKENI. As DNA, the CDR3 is TGTGCCAGCTCACCTGTGACAGGGCTATTTGGAAACACCATATATTTT. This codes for CASSPVTGLFGNTIYF.

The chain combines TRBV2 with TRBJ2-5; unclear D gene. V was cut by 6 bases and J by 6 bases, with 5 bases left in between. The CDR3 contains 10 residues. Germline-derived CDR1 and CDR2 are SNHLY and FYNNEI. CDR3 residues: CASREKTQYF. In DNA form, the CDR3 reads TGTGCCAGCAGGGAAAAGACCCAGTACTTC.

CDR3 residues: CASGLWTGQNEQYF. CDR3 DNA: TGTGCTAGTGGTTTATGGACAGGGCAAAACGAGCAGTACTTC. The gene calls are TRBV12-5 and TRBJ2-7; 8 nucleotides align to TRBD1. The CDR3 has 14 amino acids. Germline assignment: CDR1 LGHNT and CDR2 FRNRAP. Losses at the gene ends were 3 bases for V and 5 bases for J; bases not matched to a gene: 6.

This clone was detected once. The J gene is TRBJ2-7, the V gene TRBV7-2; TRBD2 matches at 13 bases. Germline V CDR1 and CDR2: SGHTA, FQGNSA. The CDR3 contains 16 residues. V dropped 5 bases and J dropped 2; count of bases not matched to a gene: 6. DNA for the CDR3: TGTGCCAGCAGCACGGGACTAGCGGGGCAGACCTACGAGCAGTACTTC. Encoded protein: CASSTGLAGQTYEQYF.

This CDR3 is CASSIERRRGALDQPQHF. Written as DNA, the CDR3 is TGTGCCAGTAGTATAGAGAGACGTCGGGGGGCGCTGGACCAGCCCCAGCATTTT. The chain employs TRBV19 and TRBJ1-5; D may be TRBD1 (6 bases). The V end lost 0 bases, the J end lost 7 bases, and 22 bases lay between the germline ends. CDR1 is LNHDA, CDR2 SQIVND, per germline (reference sequence). The CDR3 covers 18 residues.

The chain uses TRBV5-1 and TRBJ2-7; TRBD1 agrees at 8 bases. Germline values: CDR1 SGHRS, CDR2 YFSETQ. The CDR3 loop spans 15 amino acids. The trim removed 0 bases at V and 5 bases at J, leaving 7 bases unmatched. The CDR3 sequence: CASSLEWTGFDEQYF. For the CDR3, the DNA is TGCGCCAGCAGCTTGGAGTGGACAGGGTTTGACGAGCAGTACTTC.

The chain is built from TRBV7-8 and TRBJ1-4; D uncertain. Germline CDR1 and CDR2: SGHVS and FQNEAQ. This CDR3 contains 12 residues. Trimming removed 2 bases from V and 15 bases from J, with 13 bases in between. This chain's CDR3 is CASSLSTGEVFF. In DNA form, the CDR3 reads TGTGCCAGCAGCTTAAGTACGGGAGAGGTGTTTTTT.

This CDR3 reads CAWSYGDLAGNTIYF. Here the CDR3 DNA reads TGTGCCTGGAGTTACGGGGATCTAGCAGGAAACACCATATATTTT. The J gene is TRBJ1-3, the V gene TRBV30; D remains ambiguous. Trimming removed 2 bases from V and 4 bases from J, with 15 bases in between. The CDR3 length is 15 residues. Germline-derived CDR1 and CDR2 are GTSNPN and SVGIG (reference sequence).

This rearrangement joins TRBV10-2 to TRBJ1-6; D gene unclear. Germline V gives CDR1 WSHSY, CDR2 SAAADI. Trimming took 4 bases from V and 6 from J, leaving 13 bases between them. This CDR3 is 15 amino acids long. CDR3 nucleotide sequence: TGCGCCAGCAGTGCCCGGGAGTCAGCTAATTCACCCCTCCACTTT. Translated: CASSARESANSPLHF.

CDR3 sequence reads: CASSNREETQYF. CDR3 coding DNA: TGTGCCAGCAGTAACAGGGAAGAGACCCAGTACTTC. This chain joins TRBV5-4 and TRBJ2-5; tentatively, D is TRBD1 (6 bases). The CDR3 contains 12 residues. Germline V CDR1 and CDR2: SGHNT, YYREEE (reference sequence). V was pared by 5 bases and J by 3 bases, with 8 bases between.

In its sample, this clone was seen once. The CDR3 here is CAWKKGAGNTIYF. The CDR3 nucleotides are TGTGCCTGGAAAAAGGGAGCCGGAAACACCATATATTTT. J is TRBJ1-3 and V is TRBV30; D gene uncertain. Trimming stripped 4 bases from V and 4 bases from J, with 11 bases between. There are 13 residues in the CDR3. Looked up from germline, CDR1 is GTSNPN and CDR2 is SVGIG (reference sequence).

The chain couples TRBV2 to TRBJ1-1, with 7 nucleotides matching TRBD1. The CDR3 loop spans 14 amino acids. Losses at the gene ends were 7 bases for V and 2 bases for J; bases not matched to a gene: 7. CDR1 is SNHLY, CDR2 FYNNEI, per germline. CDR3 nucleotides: TGTGCCAGCATTCGGGACAGATTAAACACTGAAGCTTTCTTT. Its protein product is CASIRDRLNTEAFF.

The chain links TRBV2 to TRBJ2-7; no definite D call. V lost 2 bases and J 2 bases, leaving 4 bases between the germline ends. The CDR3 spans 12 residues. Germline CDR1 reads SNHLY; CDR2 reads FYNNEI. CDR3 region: CASSELTYEQYF. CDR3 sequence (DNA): TGTGCCAGCAGTGAACTTACCTACGAGCAGTACTTC.

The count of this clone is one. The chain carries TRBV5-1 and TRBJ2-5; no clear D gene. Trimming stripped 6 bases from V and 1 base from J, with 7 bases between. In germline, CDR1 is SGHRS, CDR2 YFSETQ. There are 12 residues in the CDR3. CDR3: CASTLSQETQYF. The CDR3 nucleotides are TGCGCCAGCACCTTATCCCAAGAGACCCAGTACTTC.

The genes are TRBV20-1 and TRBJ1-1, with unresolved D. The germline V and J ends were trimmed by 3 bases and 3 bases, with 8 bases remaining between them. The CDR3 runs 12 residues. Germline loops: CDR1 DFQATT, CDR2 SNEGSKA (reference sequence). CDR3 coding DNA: TGCAGTGCTAGTCCAGTTCACACTGAAGCTTTCTTT. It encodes CSASPVHTEAFF.

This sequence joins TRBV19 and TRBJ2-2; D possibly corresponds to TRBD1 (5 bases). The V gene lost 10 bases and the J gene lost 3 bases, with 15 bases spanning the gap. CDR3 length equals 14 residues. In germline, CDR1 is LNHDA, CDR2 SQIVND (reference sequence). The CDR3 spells CATTLGVDTGELFF. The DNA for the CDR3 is TGTGCCACCACCTTAGGGGTCGACACCGGGGAGCTGTTTTTT.

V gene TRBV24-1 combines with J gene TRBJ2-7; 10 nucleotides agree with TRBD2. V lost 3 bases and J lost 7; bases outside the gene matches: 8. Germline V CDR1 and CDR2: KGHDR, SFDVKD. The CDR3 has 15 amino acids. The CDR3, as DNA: TGTGCCACCAGTGATCCAGCGGGAGGGCCTCGGGAGCAGTACTTC. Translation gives CATSDPAGGPREQYF.

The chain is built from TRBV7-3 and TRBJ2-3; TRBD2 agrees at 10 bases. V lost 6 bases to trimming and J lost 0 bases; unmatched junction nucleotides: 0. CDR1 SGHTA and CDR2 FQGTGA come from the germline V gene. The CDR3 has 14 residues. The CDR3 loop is CASSSGRSTDTQYF. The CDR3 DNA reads TGTGCCAGCAGTAGCGGGAGGAGCACAGATACGCAGTATTTT.

Written as DNA, the CDR3 is TGCAGTGCTAGTAGGATTCTGGGACTAGCGGCTACAGATACGCAGTATTTT. Amino acid sequence: CSASRILGLAATDTQYF. V usage is TRBV20-1 and J usage is TRBJ2-3; 11 bases fit TRBD2. Trimming at V came to 3 bases and at J to 3 bases, leaving 11 bases not matched to a gene. The CDR3 runs to 17 residues. Germline CDR1 DFQATT, CDR2 SNEGSKA (reference sequence).

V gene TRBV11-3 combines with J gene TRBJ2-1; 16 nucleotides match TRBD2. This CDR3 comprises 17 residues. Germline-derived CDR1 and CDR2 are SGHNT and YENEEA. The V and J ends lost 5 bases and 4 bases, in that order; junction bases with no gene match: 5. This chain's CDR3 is CASSPGTSGGGYNEQFF. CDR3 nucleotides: TGTGCCAGCAGCCCAGGGACTAGCGGGGGGGGATACAATGAGCAGTTCTTC.

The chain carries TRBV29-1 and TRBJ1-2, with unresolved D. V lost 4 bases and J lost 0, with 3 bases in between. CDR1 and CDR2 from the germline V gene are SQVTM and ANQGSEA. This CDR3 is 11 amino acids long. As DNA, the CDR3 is TGCAGCGTTGCAGCTAACTATGGCTACACCTTC. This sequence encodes CSVAANYGYTF.

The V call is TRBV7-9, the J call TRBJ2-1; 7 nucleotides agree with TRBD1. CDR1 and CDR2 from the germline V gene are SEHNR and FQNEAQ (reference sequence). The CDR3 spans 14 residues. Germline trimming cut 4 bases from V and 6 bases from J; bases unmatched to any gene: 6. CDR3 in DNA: TGTGCCAGCAGCTCACCGGGACAGAGCAATGAGCAGTTCTTC. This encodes CASSSPGQSNEQFF.

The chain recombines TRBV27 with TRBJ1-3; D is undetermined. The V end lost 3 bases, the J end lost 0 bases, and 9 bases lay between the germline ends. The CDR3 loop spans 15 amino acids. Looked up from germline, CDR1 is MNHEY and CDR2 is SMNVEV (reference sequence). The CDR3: CASSFTASSGNTIYF. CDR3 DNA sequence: TGTGCCAGCAGTTTTACGGCTAGCTCTGGAAACACCATATATTTT.

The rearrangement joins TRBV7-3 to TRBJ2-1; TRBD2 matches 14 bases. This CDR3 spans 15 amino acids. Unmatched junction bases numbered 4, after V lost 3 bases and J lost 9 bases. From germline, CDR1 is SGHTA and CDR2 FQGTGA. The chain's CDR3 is CASSLGLAGVLEQFF. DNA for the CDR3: TGTGCCAGCAGCTTGGGACTAGCGGGAGTCCTTGAGCAGTTCTTC.

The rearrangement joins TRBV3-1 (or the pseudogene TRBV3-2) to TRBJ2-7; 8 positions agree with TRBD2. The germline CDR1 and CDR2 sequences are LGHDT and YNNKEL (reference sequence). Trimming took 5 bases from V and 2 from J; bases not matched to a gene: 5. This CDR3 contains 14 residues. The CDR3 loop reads CASSFTSGPYEQYF. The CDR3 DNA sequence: TGTGCCAGCAGCTTCACTAGCGGACCCTACGAGCAGTACTTC.

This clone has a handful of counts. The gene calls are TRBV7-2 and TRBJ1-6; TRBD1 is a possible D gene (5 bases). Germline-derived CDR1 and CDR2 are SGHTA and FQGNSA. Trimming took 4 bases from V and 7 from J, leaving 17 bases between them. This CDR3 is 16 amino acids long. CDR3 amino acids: CASSSRPWRGNSPLHF. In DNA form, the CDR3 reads TGTGCCAGCAGCTCCCGCCCTTGGAGGGGAAATTCACCCCTCCACTTT.

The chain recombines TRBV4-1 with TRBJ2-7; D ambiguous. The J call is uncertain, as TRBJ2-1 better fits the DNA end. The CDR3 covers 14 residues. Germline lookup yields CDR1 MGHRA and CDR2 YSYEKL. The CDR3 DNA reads TGCGCCAGCAGCCAAAAGGCTGGGTACAATGAGCAGTTCTTC. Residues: CASSQKAGYNEQFF.

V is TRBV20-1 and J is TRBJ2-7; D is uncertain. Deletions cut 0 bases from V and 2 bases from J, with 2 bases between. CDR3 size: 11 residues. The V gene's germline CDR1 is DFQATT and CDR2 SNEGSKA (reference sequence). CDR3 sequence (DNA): TGCAGTGCTAGAGACGCCTACGAGCAGTACTTC. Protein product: CSARDAYEQYF.